These T cell receptor beta chains were read from a single sample in a study of OX40 agonist ivuxolimab in advanced cancers. Sequenced by immunoSEQ multiplex PCR; TCRdb stores in-frame clones only, minus some. Here the sample spans around 51,000 clones, about 87% being singletons. Sample: CD4+ or CD8+ T cells sorted from blood, taken in a trial of the OX40 agonist ivuxolimab. The source is an adult with an advanced solid tumor such as melanoma, head and neck, liver or kidney cancer. CDR3s include the opening cysteine and the closing phenylalanine or tryptophan. The D gene is left open where the match is weak. Rows give clone size only sometimes, using once, few, many, or a class for an expanded clone.

D gene | CDR3 length | J gene | V gene | clone size | CDR3 protein | CDR3 DNA
. | 15 | TRBJ1-5 | TRBV7-2 | . | CASSLARVSNQPQHF | TGTGCCAGCAGCTTAGCCAGGGTATCTAATCAGCCCCAGCATTTT
. | 15 | TRBJ2-7 | TRBV7-6 | . | CASSLRGQTRSEQYF | TGTGCCAGCAGCTTAAGAGGACAGACAAGGAGCGAGCAGTACTTC
. | 12 | TRBJ1-2 | TRBV30 | . | CAWSLVSYGYTF | TGTGCCTGGAGTCTTGTTTCCTATGGCTACACCTTC
. | 13 | TRBJ2-3 | TRBV27 | few | CASSFGSLDTQYF | TGTGCCAGCAGTTTTGGTAGCTTAGATACGCAGTATTTT
TRBD1 | 16 | TRBJ1-2 | TRBV13 | . | CASSYQTGTGTYGYTF | TGTGCCAGCAGTTATCAAACCGGGACAGGCACCTATGGCTACACCTTC
TRBD1 | 15 | TRBJ1-5 | TRBV2 | . | CASRKDRAGNQPQHF | TGTGCCAGCAGGAAGGACAGGGCTGGCAATCAGCCCCAGCATTTT
TRBD1 | 16 | TRBJ1-5 | TRBV27 | . | CASRHGQAYSNQPQHF | TGTGCCAGCAGGCACGGACAGGCTTATAGCAATCAGCCCCAGCATTTT
TRBD1 | 14 | TRBJ1-2 | TRBV6-1 | once | CASSMAGQEYGYTF | TGTGCCAGCAGTATGGCGGGACAGGAATATGGCTACACCTTC
TRBD2 | 16 | TRBJ2-7 | TRBV4-3 | . | CASSQVGGGLSYEQYF | TGCGCCAGCAGCCAAGTCGGCGGGGGACTTTCCTACGAGCAGTACTTC
. | 11 | TRBJ2-7 | TRBV30 | . | CAWQQGYEQYF | TGTGCCTGGCAGCAGGGCTACGAGCAGTACTTC
TRBD1 | 15 | TRBJ2-3 | TRBV29-1 | . | CSVEAPTGSTDTQYF | TGCAGCGTTGAGGCCCCGACAGGGAGCACAGATACGCAGTATTTT
. | 13 | TRBJ1-3 | TRBV9 | once | CASSGALGNTIYF | TGTGCCAGCAGCGGCGCCCTAGGAAACACCATATATTTT
. | 13 | TRBJ2-7 | TRBV25-1 | . | CASSARDLYEQYF | TGTGCCAGCAGTGCCCGGGACCTCTACGAGCAGTACTTC
TRBD1 | 15 | TRBJ1-2 | TRBV4-1 | once | CASSQPQGARYGYTF | TGCGCCAGCAGCCAACCACAGGGGGCAAGGTATGGCTACACCTTC
TRBD1 | 14 | TRBJ2-5 | TRBV4-2 | . | CASSPGDREETQYF | TGTGCCAGCAGCCCCGGTGACAGGGAAGAGACCCAGTACTTC
. | 12 | TRBJ1-1 | TRBV15 | . | CATTEGGSEAFF | TGTGCCACCACCGAGGGGGGATCTGAAGCTTTCTTT
TRBD1 | 16 | TRBJ1-1 | TRBV5-6 | . | CASSLEGDRLNTEAFF | TGTGCCAGCAGCTTGGAGGGGGACAGGCTGAACACTGAAGCTTTCTTT
TRBD1 | 15 | TRBJ1-1 | TRBV6-6 | . | CASSSRQGADTEAFF | TGTGCCAGCAGTTCACGCCAGGGGGCGGACACTGAAGCTTTCTTT
. | 15 | TRBJ2-7 | TRBV14 | . | CASSQVGFGSYEQYF | TGTGCCAGCAGCCAAGTCGGATTCGGGTCCTACGAGCAGTACTTC
TRBD1 | 15 | TRBJ2-7 | TRBV2 | . | CASTDSGTVGYEQYF | TGTGCCAGCACCGATTCCGGGACAGTTGGTTACGAGCAGTACTTC
. | 16 | TRBJ2-7 | TRBV7-2 | . | CASSSVAGRSSYEQYF | TGTGCCAGCAGCTCGGTCGCGGGCAGAAGCTCCTACGAGCAGTACTTC
. | 13 | TRBJ1-1 | TRBV19 | once | CASSIGSNTEAFF | TGTGCCAGTAGTATAGGATCGAACACTGAAGCTTTCTTT
. | 16 | TRBJ2-5 | TRBV7-6 | few | CASSLVLGRVQETQYF | TGTGCCAGCAGCTTAGTTCTAGGGCGAGTCCAAGAGACCCAGTACTTC
TRBD2 | 16 | TRBJ2-3 | TRBV5-4 | . | CASSLVLAGDTDTQYF | TGTGCCAGCAGCTTGGTACTAGCGGGGGACACAGATACGCAGTATTTT
. | 16 | TRBJ2-7 | TRBV6-5 | . | CASSLRAWDRRSEQYF | TGTGCCAGCAGTTTACGGGCGTGGGACCGGAGGAGCGAGCAGTACTTC
. | 17 | TRBJ1-2 | TRBV4-3 | . | CASSQDSYGGPNYGYTF | TGCGCCAGCAGCCAAGACTCCTACGGGGGGCCCAACTATGGCTACACCTTC
. | 16 | TRBJ2-3 | TRBV9 | . | CASSDGAWGYTDTQYF | TGTGCCAGCAGCGATGGAGCATGGGGGTACACAGATACGCAGTATTTT
TRBD1 | 13 | TRBJ1-1 | TRBV4-3 | . | CASSHTGDGEAFF | TGCGCCAGCAGCCATACAGGGGACGGTGAAGCTTTCTTT
. | 14 | TRBJ2-5 | TRBV7-9 | . | CASSLLAGQETQYF | TGTGCCAGCAGCTTACTCGCAGGACAAGAGACCCAGTACTTC
. | 15 | TRBJ2-7 | TRBV19 | once | CASSISLAPSYEQYF | TGTGCCAGTAGTATCTCCCTAGCTCCCTCCTACGAGCAGTACTTC
. | 12 | TRBJ2-3 | TRBV4-1 | . | CASSQDMDTQYF | TGCGCCAGCAGCCAAGACATGGATACGCAGTATTTT
. | 15 | TRBJ1-1 | TRBV27 | . | CASSLIGTKWAEAFF | TGTGCCAGCAGTTTAATTGGGACAAAATGGGCTGAAGCTTTCTTT
TRBD1 | 14 | TRBJ1-5 | TRBV27 | few | CASSRQGAHQPQHF | TGTGCCAGCAGTAGACAGGGGGCGCATCAGCCCCAGCATTTT
TRBD1 | 13 | TRBJ2-5 | TRBV27 | . | CASSWTGQETQYF | TGTGCCAGCAGTTGGACAGGCCAAGAGACCCAGTACTTC
. | 14 | TRBJ1-2 | TRBV9 | . | CASSVVGGPEGYTF | TGTGCCAGCAGCGTAGTCGGGGGCCCGGAAGGCTACACCTTC
TRBD1 | 17 | TRBJ1-2 | TRBV4-3 | . | CASSQNWDRELFGGYTF | TGCGCCAGCAGCCAAAACTGGGACAGGGAATTATTTGGTGGCTACACCTTC
. | 14 | TRBJ2-7 | TRBV5-1 | . | CASSQGLPTYEQYF | TGCGCCAGCAGCCAGGGACTGCCGACCTACGAGCAGTACTTC
. | 15 | TRBJ2-7 | TRBV19 | . | CASSMGIGRDYEQYF | TGTGCCAGTAGTATGGGGATTGGACGAGACTACGAGCAGTACTTC
TRBD2 | 14 | TRBJ2-5 | TRBV4-1 | . | CASSQELAVETQYF | TGCGCCAGCAGCCAAGAGCTAGCGGTGGAGACCCAGTACTTC
. | 14 | TRBJ1-6 | TRBV10-3 | . | CAISEGADNSPLHF | TGTGCCATCAGTGAGGGGGCGGACAATTCACCCCTCCACTTT
. | 15 | TRBJ1-2 | TRBV4-3 | . | CASSQAHRDESGYTF | TGCGCCAGCAGCCAAGCTCACCGGGACGAGAGTGGCTACACCTTC
TRBD2 | 16 | TRBJ2-3 | TRBV9 | . | CASSVAGLASTDTQYF | TGTGCCAGCAGCGTAGCGGGACTAGCTAGCACAGATACGCAGTATTTT
. | 15 | TRBJ1-1 | TRBV6-6 | few | CASSPTSTGFTEAFF | TGTGCCAGCAGTCCTACTTCGACAGGTTTCACTGAAGCTTTCTTT
TRBD2 | 15 | TRBJ2-1 | TRBV11-2 | . | CASSPGTSGRTEQFF | TGTGCCAGCAGCCCTGGGACTAGCGGGAGGACTGAGCAGTTCTTC
TRBD1 | 16 | TRBJ2-7 | TRBV15 | . | CATSREIGTGWREQYF | TGTGCCACCAGCAGAGAGATCGGGACAGGGTGGCGCGAGCAGTACTTC
. | 17 | TRBJ2-4 | TRBV11-3 | once | CASSSRTKGAAKNIQYF | TGTGCCAGCAGCTCACGGACAAAAGGGGCAGCTAAAAACATTCAGTACTTC
. | 10 | TRBJ1-1 | TRBV5-6 | . | CASLQGLAFF | TGTGCCAGCCTCCAGGGTCTAGCTTTCTTT
. | 13 | TRBJ1-4 | TRBV6-1 | once | CASGDSPNEKLFF | TGTGCCAGCGGAGACAGCCCTAATGAAAAACTGTTTTTT
. | 13 | TRBJ2-7 | TRBV5-6 | . | CASSFDGTYEQYF | TGTGCCAGCAGCTTCGACGGGACCTACGAGCAGTACTTC
. | 14 | TRBJ1-2 | TRBV4-1 | . | CASSHPGGGNGYTF | TGCGCCAGCAGCCACCCGGGAGGGGGTAATGGCTACACCTTC
TRBD2 | 18 | TRBJ2-4 | TRBV13 | . | CASSGRTSGGLKENIQYF | TGTGCCAGCAGCGGACGGACTAGCGGGGGCCTTAAGGAGAACATTCAGTACTTC
. | 16 | TRBJ1-2 | TRBV10-3 | . | CAISLLGQNLVDGYTF | TGTGCCATCAGCTTACTCGGACAGAATCTAGTCGATGGCTACACCTTC
. | 15 | TRBJ2-1 | TRBV19 | . | CASSPPRQAKYEQFF | TGTGCCAGTAGTCCCCCCAGACAGGCTAAGTATGAGCAGTTCTTC
. | 12 | TRBJ2-3 | TRBV27 | few | CASSTPTDTQYF | TGTGCCAGCAGTACCCCAACAGATACGCAGTATTTT
. | 15 | TRBJ2-7 | TRBV19 | . | CASSIAGQGGYEQYF | TGTGCCAGTAGTATCGCCGGGCAGGGGGGTTACGAGCAGTACTTC